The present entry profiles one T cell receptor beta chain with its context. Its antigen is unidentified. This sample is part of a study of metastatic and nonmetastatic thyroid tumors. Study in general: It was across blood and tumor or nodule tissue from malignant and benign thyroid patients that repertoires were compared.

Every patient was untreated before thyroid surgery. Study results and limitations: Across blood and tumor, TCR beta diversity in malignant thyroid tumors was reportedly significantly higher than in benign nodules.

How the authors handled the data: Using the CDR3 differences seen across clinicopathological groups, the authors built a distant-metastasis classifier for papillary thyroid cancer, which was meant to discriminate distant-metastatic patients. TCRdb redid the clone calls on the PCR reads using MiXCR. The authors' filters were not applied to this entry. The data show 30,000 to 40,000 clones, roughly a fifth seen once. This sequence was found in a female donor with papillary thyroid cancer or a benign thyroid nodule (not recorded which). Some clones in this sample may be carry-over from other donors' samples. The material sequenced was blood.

The CDR3 loop reads CASSQTGGNTEAFF. In DNA form, the CDR3 reads TGTGCCAGCAGTCAGACAGGGGGCAACACTGAAGCTTTCTTT. This chain uses TRBV6-1 with TRBJ1-1, with 10 bases aligning to TRBD1. Germline-derived CDR1 and CDR2 are MNHNS and SASEGT. The trim removed 5 bases at V and 2 bases at J, leaving 2 bases unmatched. The CDR3 is 14 residues long.